These T cell receptor beta chains were read from a single sample in a study of cytomegalovirus exposure and HLA in healthy donors. Profiling relied on immunoSEQ multiplex PCR, and the TCRdb table lists in-frame clones only, not all of them. The repertoire holds approximately 140,000 clones, with approximately 82% as singletons. The sample was PBMCs. The receptors were gathered from a man between 18 and 29 years old in good health and CMV-seropositive. CDR3s include the opening cysteine and the closing phenylalanine or tryptophan. The D gene is left open where the match is weak. A clone size is listed for some rows: how often the clone was seen (once, few, many), or a class if it is expanded.

V: TRBV6-1
D: .
length: 12
J: TRBJ2-7
size: once
DNA: TGTGCCAGCAGTCAGGGCCTCTACGAGCAGTACTTC
CDR3: CASSQGLYEQYF

V: TRBV30
D: TRBD1
length: 13
J: TRBJ2-1
size: once
DNA: TGTGCCTTCCGGGACAGCTCCTACAATGAGCAGTTCTTC
CDR3: CAFRDSSYNEQFF

V: TRBV7-2
D: TRBD2
length: 16
J: TRBJ2-1
size: .
DNA: TGTGCCAGCAGCCAAACCGGGACTAGCGGAAACAATGAGCAGTTCTTC
CDR3: CASSQTGTSGNNEQFF

V: TRBV6-1
D: TRBD1
length: 14
J: TRBJ1-2
size: .
DNA: TGTGCCAGCAGGCCGGGACAGGGGGCAGGAGGCTACACCTTC
CDR3: CASRPGQGAGGYTF

V: TRBV7-9
D: TRBD1
length: 16
J: TRBJ2-7
size: once
DNA: TGTGCCAGCAGCTTAGCTGGGACAGGGGGCACGCGGGAGCAGTACTTC
CDR3: CASSLAGTGGTREQYF

V: TRBV27
D: TRBD1
length: 16
J: TRBJ1-5
size: .
DNA: TGTGCCAGCAGGCCTGGACAGGGAGGCCGTAATCAGCCCCAGCATTTT
CDR3: CASRPGQGGRNQPQHF

V: TRBV6-4
D: TRBD1
length: 13
J: TRBJ1-2
size: .
DNA: TGTGCCAGCAGGCGGACAGGGAGCATAGGCTACACCTTC
CDR3: CASRRTGSIGYTF

V: TRBV19
D: .
length: 14
J: TRBJ2-2
size: .
DNA: TGTGCCAGTAGTATTCAGGGAACCGCCGGGGAGCTGTTTTTT
CDR3: CASSIQGTAGELFF

V: TRBV18
D: TRBD1
length: 18
J: TRBJ2-6
size: .
DNA: TGTGCCAGCGCCTCCGGGACAGGGGGTAACGGTGGGGCCAACGTCCTGACTTTC
CDR3: CASASGTGGNGGANVLTF

V: TRBV6-1
D: .
length: 14
J: TRBJ2-4
size: once
DNA: TGTGCCAGCAGTGATGGCCAGCTCTCGGGCATTCAGTACTTC
CDR3: CASSDGQLSGIQYF

V: TRBV28
D: .
length: 15
J: TRBJ2-5
size: .
DNA: TGTGCCAGCAGTTTGAGTAGCTTGGGGCGTGAGACCCAGTACTTC
CDR3: CASSLSSLGRETQYF

V: TRBV6-6
D: .
length: 12
J: TRBJ1-4
size: .
DNA: TGTGCCAGCAGTTACTCGAGGGAAAAACTGTTTTTT
CDR3: CASSYSREKLFF

V: TRBV4-1
D: TRBD1
length: 16
J: TRBJ2-7
size: few
DNA: TGCGCCAGCAGCCAGCTGCCAGGGGGCAGCTCCTACGAGCAGTACTTC
CDR3: CASSQLPGGSSYEQYF

V: TRBV18
D: TRBD2
length: 14
J: TRBJ2-7
size: once
DNA: TGTGCCAGCTCACCTCGAGCGGGAACCTACGAGCAGTACTTC
CDR3: CASSPRAGTYEQYF

V: TRBV6-5
D: .
length: 13
J: TRBJ1-3
size: .
DNA: TGTGCCAGCACCTCAGGGCCTGGAAACACCACATATTTT
CDR3: CASTSGPGNTTYF

V: TRBV7-9
D: TRBD1
length: 14
J: TRBJ2-7
size: .
DNA: TGTGCCAGCAGCAATCCGGGACAGGGTTACGAGCAGTACTTC
CDR3: CASSNPGQGYEQYF

V: TRBV7-2
D: .
length: 14
J: TRBJ1-1
size: .
DNA: TGTGCCAGCAGCCCATACAGGGCGGACACTGAAGCTTTCTTT
CDR3: CASSPYRADTEAFF

V: TRBV5-1
D: TRBD1
length: 16
J: TRBJ1-1
size: .
DNA: TGCGCCAGCAGCTCCTACGGGACAGGGGTTGACACTGAAGCTTTCTTT
CDR3: CASSSYGTGVDTEAFF

V: TRBV25-1
D: .
length: 12
J: TRBJ2-7
size: .
DNA: TGTGCCAGCAGGCTGAGCCCGCACGAGCAGTACTTC
CDR3: CASRLSPHEQYF

V: TRBV29-1
D: TRBD2
length: 14
J: TRBJ2-2
size: .
DNA: TGCAGCGCCGAGCGGGAGGGCCGCACCGGGGAGCTGTTTTTT
CDR3: CSAEREGRTGELFF

V: TRBV7-9
D: .
length: 15
J: TRBJ1-4
size: .
DNA: TGTGCCAGCAGCTTAGCCGGGGATGAGTTTGAAAAACTGTTTTTT
CDR3: CASSLAGDEFEKLFF

V: TRBV6-1
D: TRBD2
length: 14
J: TRBJ2-3
size: .
DNA: TGTGCCAGCAGTGGAGCGGGGCGCACAGATACGCAGTATTTT
CDR3: CASSGAGRTDTQYF

V: TRBV6-5
D: TRBD1
length: 15
J: TRBJ1-5
size: .
DNA: TGTGCCAGCAGCCCCGAGGACAGGGTTGGACAGCCCCAGCATTTT
CDR3: CASSPEDRVGQPQHF

V: TRBV6-1
D: TRBD1
length: 14
J: TRBJ2-7
size: .
DNA: TGTGCCAGCAGTGACAGGACAGGATTCTACGAGCAGTACTTC
CDR3: CASSDRTGFYEQYF

V: TRBV7-6
D: TRBD2
length: 15
J: TRBJ2-5
size: .
DNA: TGTGCCAGCAGCTCTTTCCAGGGAGGGAGAGAGACCCAGTACTTC
CDR3: CASSSFQGGRETQYF

V: TRBV25-1
D: TRBD1
length: 14
J: TRBJ2-1
size: .
DNA: TGTGCCAGCAGTGCCCCGACAGGGGGCAATGAGCAGTTCTTC
CDR3: CASSAPTGGNEQFF

V: TRBV28
D: .
length: 11
J: TRBJ1-2
size: .
DNA: TGTGCCAGCAACGGGAATGGCGGCTACACCTTC
CDR3: CASNGNGGYTF

V: TRBV27
D: TRBD2
length: 19
J: TRBJ2-7
size: .
DNA: TGTGCCAGCAGTCCACTCGCCGGGACTAGCGGGAGTAAGGCCTACGAGCAGTACTTC
CDR3: CASSPLAGTSGSKAYEQYF

V: TRBV11-2
D: TRBD2
length: 14
J: TRBJ2-2
size: .
DNA: TGTGCCAGCAGCCTCAGGACTAGCGGCGGGGAGCTGTTTTTT
CDR3: CASSLRTSGGELFF

V: TRBV5-1
D: .
length: 14
J: TRBJ2-1
size: .
DNA: TGCGCCAGCAGCTTGGCCAGGGGAAACAATGAGCAGTTCTTC
CDR3: CASSLARGNNEQFF

V: TRBV9
D: TRBD1
length: 15
J: TRBJ2-3
size: .
DNA: TGTGCCAGCAGCGTAGTAGGGGGCGCCGGAGATACGCAGTATTTT
CDR3: CASSVVGGAGDTQYF

V: TRBV5-4
D: .
length: 14
J: TRBJ2-7
size: .
DNA: TGTGCCAGCAGCATCCGACAGGCGGACTACGAGCAGTACTTC
CDR3: CASSIRQADYEQYF

V: TRBV11-2
D: .
length: 16
J: TRBJ2-4
size: once
DNA: TGTGCCAGCAGCTTAGGTAGCGGCCTAGCCAAAAACATTCAGTACTTC
CDR3: CASSLGSGLAKNIQYF

V: TRBV28
D: .
length: 12
J: TRBJ2-1
size: .
DNA: TGTGCCAGCAGTTTGTCAGGGTGGGAGCAGTTCTTC
CDR3: CASSLSGWEQFF

V: TRBV7-3
D: .
length: 13
J: TRBJ1-2
size: few
DNA: TGTGCCAGCAGCTCACAGACAGTCTATGGCTACACCTTC
CDR3: CASSSQTVYGYTF

V: TRBV7-7
D: .
length: 15
J: TRBJ2-5
size: .
DNA: TGTGCTAGCGCCCGTCGGGGGACTCTGCTGGAGACCCAGTACTTC
CDR3: CASARRGTLLETQYF

V: TRBV5-1
D: TRBD1
length: 18
J: TRBJ2-3
size: .
DNA: TGCGCCAGCAGATATGGACAGGATCGAGGGTCTAGCACAGATACGCAGTATTTT
CDR3: CASRYGQDRGSSTDTQYF

V: TRBV2
D: .
length: 16
J: TRBJ2-7
size: few
DNA: TGTGCCAGCAGTGAGGGGGGGCCAGGGAGCTCCTACGAGCAGTACTTC
CDR3: CASSEGGPGSSYEQYF

V: TRBV7-3
D: .
length: 14
J: TRBJ2-1
size: .
DNA: TGTGCCAGCAGCTCCCTAAGGGGATACAATGAGCAGTTCTTC
CDR3: CASSSLRGYNEQFF

V: TRBV12-5
D: .
length: 12
J: TRBJ2-3
size: .
DNA: TGTGCTAGTGGTTTTGGGGGGGATACGCAGTATTTT
CDR3: CASGFGGDTQYF

V: TRBV19
D: .
length: 17
J: TRBJ1-1
size: .
DNA: TGTGCCAGTAAGCTCTCCGAGGACAGCCATATGAACACTGAAGCTTTCTTT
CDR3: CASKLSEDSHMNTEAFF

V: TRBV6-5
D: TRBD1
length: 14
J: TRBJ1-4
size: .
DNA: TGTGCCAGCAGTTACTCCAGGGGGAGAGAAAAACTGTTTTTT
CDR3: CASSYSRGREKLFF

V: TRBV7-9
D: TRBD1
length: 16
J: TRBJ1-2
size: .
DNA: TGTGCCAGCAGCCCCCCGACAGGGGAAAGGGACTATGGCTACACCTTC
CDR3: CASSPPTGERDYGYTF

V: TRBV6-1
D: TRBD2
length: 14
J: TRBJ2-1
size: once
DNA: TGTGCCAGCAGTGCTGTAGCGGGGTACAATGAGCAGTTCTTC
CDR3: CASSAVAGYNEQFF

V: TRBV7-3
D: .
length: 17
J: TRBJ1-1
size: once
DNA: TGTGCCAGCAGCTTAAGTATTAGCGCCTTCGGGGACACTGAAGCTTTCTTT
CDR3: CASSLSISAFGDTEAFF

V: TRBV27
D: TRBD2
length: 15
J: TRBJ2-3
size: .
DNA: TGTGCCAGCAGTTTGGCTAGCGGGAGCACAGATACGCAGTATTTT
CDR3: CASSLASGSTDTQYF